This entry concerns a single TCR beta chain. The antigen is not known. Germline values: CDR1 MNHEY, CDR2 SVGAGI. The CDR3 loop spans 13 amino acids. Trimming took 6 bases from V and 5 from J, leaving 14 bases between them. The data belong to a study of CD8+ T cells in alopecia areata. Broader study findings: While patients received tofacitinib, many expanded lesional clones remained present in scalp and blood.

cDNA serving as the sequencing template came from extracted, reverse transcribed RNA. Assay: immunoSEQ multiplex PCR; the TCRdb copy retains only in-frame clones and omits some. There are some 220,000 clones in the sample; about 57% occur only once, and 1.5% to 2% lies in the top ten. Treatment defined: oral pan-JAK inhibitor, 5-10 mg twice daily. The source is a human donor with alopecia areata. The starting material was CD4+ T cells sorted from blood, obtained at week 4, from a patient treated with tofacitinib. The rearrangement uses TRBV6-5 and TRBJ2-7; D gene unclear. CDR3 coding DNA: TGTGCCAGCAGCCGCTCCGGTAGCCACGAGCAGTACTTC. Translation: CASSRSGSHEQYF.